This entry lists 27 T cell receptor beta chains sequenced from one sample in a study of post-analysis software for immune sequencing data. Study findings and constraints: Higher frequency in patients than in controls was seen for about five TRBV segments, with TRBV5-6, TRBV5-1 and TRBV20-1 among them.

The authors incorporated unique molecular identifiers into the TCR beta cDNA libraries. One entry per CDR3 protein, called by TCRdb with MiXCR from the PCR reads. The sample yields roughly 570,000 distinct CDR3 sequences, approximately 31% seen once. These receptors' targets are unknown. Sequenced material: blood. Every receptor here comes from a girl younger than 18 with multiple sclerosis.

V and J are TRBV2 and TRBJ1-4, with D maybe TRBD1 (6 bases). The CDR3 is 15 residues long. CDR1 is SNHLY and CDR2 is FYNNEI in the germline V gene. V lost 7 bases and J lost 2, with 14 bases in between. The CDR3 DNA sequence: TGTGCCAGCAAAGGGGCAGGGGTGACTAATGAAAAACTGTTTTTT. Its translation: CASKGAGVTNEKLFF.

Here the CDR3 reads CSAELAGELVAKNIQYF. Here the CDR3 DNA reads TGCAGTGCGGAACTAGCGGGGGAGTTGGTGGCCAAAAACATTCAGTACTTC. The rearrangement links TRBV20-1 to TRBJ2-4; TRBD2 matches 11 bases. CDR1 DFQATT and CDR2 SNEGSKA come from the germline V gene (reference sequence). The CDR3 contains 17 residues. With 6 bases clipped from V and 1 base from J, the junction kept 11 bases outside the gene matches.

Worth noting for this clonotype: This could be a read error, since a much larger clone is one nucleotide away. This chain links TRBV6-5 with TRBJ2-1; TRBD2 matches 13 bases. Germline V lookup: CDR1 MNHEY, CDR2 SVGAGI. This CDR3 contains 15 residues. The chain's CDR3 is CASTRLAGGHNERFF. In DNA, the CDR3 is TGTGCCAGCACCCGACTAGCGGGGGGTCACAATGAGCGGTTCTTC.

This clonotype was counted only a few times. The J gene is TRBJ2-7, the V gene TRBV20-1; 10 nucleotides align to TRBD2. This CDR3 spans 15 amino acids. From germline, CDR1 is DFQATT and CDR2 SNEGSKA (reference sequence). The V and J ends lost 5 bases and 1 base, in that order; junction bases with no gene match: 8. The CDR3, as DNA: TGCAGTGCTCCCCTAGCGGGGGCCCGTTCCTACGAGCAGTACTTC. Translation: CSAPLAGARSYEQYF.

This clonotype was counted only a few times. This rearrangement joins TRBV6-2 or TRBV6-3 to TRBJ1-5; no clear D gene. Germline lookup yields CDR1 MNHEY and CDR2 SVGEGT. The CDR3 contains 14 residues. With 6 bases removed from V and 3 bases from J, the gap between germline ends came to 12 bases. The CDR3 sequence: CASRLARVNQPQHF. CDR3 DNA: TGTGCCAGCAGGCTTGCACGTGTCAATCAGCCCCAGCATTTT.

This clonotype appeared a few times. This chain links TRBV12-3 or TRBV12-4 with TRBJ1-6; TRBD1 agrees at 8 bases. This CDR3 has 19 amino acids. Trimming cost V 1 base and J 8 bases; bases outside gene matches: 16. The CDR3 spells CASSLVSVWTGSFDSPLHF. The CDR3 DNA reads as TGTGCCAGCAGTTTAGTCAGTGTATGGACAGGGTCGTTTGATTCACCCCTCCACTTT.

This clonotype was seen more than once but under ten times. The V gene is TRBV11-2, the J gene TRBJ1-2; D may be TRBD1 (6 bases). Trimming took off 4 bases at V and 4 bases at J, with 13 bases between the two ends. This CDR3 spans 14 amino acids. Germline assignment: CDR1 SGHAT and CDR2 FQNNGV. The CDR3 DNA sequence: TGTGCCAGCAGCTCTCGACAGGCCGGCTATGGCTACACCTTC. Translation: CASSSRQAGYGYTF.

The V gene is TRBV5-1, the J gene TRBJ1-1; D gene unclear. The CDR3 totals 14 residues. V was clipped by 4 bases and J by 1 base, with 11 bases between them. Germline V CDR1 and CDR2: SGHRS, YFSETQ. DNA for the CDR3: TGCGCCAGCAGCCGGAACAGTGCGAACACTGAAGCTTTCTTT. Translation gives CASSRNSANTEAFF.

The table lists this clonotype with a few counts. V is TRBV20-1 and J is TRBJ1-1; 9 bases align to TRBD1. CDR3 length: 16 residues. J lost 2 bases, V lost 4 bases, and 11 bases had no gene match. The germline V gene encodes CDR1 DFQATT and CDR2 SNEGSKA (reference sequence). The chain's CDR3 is CSAIEWGQGLNTEAFF. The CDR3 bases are TGCAGTGCTATTGAGTGGGGACAGGGACTAAACACTGAAGCTTTCTTT.

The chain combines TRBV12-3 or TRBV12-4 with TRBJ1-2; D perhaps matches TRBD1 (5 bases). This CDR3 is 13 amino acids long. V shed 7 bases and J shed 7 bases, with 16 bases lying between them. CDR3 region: CASTHPGSGGYTF. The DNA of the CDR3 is TGTGCCAGCACCCACCCAGGGAGCGGTGGCTACACCTTC.

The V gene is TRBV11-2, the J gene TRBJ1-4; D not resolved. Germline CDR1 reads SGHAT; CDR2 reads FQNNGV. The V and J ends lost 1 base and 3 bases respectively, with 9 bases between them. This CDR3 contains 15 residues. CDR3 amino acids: CASSLVRGANEKLFF. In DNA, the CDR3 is TGTGCCAGCAGCTTAGTGCGGGGTGCTAATGAAAAACTGTTTTTT.

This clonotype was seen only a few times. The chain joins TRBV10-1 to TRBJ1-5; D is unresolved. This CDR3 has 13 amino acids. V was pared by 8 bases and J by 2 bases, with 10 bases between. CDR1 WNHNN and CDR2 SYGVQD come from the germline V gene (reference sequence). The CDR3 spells CASPGGGNQPQHF. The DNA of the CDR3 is TGCGCCAGCCCTGGAGGAGGCAATCAGCCCCAGCATTTT.

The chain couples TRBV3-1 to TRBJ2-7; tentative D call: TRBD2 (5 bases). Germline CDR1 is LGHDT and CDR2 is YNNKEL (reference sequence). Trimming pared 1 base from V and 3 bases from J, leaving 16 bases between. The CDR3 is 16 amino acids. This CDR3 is CASSQAAGRGGYEQYF. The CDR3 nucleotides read TGTGCCAGCAGCCAAGCGGCGGGCCGAGGAGGCTACGAGCAGTACTTC.

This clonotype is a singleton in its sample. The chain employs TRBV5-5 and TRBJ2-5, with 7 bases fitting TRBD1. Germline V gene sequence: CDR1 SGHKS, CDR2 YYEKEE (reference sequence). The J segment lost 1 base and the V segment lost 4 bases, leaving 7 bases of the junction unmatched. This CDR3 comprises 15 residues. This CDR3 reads CASSVTGMGQETQYF. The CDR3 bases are TGTGCCAGCAGCGTGACAGGGATGGGCCAAGAGACCCAGTACTTC.

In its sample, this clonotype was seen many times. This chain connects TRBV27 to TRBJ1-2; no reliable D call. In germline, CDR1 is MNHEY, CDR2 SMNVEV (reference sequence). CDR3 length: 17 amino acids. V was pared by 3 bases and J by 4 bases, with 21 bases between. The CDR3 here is CASSFLVRKGTFYGYTF. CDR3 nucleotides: TGTGCCAGCAGTTTTCTTGTCCGTAAGGGTACATTCTATGGCTACACCTTC.

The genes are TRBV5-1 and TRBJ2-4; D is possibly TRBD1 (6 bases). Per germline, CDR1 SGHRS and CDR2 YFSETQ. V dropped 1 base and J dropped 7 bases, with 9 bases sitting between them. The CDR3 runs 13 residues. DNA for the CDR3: TGCGCCAGCAGCTTGACAGGGTTCAACATTCAGTACTTC. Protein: CASSLTGFNIQYF.

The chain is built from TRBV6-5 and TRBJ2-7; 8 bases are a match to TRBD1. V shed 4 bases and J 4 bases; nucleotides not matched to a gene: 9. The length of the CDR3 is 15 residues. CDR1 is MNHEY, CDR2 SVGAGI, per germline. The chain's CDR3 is CASSSDRGGGYEQYF. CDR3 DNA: TGTGCCAGCAGTTCCGACAGGGGTGGAGGGTACGAGCAGTACTTC.

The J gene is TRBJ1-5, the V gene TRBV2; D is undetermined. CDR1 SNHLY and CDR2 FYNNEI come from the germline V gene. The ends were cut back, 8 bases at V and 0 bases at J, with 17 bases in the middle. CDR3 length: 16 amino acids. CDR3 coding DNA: TGTGCCAGCTCTGGAGGGAGGTCGAATAGCAATCAGCCCCAGCATTTT. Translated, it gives CASSGGRSNSNQPQHF.

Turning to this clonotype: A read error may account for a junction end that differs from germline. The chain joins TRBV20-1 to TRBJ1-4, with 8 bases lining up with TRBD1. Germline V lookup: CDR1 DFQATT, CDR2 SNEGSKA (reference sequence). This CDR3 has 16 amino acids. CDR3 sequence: CSASWGQEATDEKLFF. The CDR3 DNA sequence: TGCAGTGCTAGCTGGGGACAGGAAGCAACTGATGAAAAACTGTTTTTT.

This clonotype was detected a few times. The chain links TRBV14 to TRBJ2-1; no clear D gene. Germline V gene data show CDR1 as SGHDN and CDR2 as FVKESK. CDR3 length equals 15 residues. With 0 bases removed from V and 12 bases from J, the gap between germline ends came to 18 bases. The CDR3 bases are TGTGCCAGCAGCCAAGAGGCGGCCGTCCGAGTGTGGCAGTTCTTC. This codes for CASSQEAAVRVWQFF.

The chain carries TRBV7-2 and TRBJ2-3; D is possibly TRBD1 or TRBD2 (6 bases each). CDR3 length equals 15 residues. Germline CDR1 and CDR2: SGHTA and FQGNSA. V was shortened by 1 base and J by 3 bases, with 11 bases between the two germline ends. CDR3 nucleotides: TGTGCCAGCAGCTTAGGACGGGGGCTGACAGATACGCAGTATTTT. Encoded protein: CASSLGRGLTDTQYF. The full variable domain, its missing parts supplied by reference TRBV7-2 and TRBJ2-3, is GAGVSQSPSNKVTEKGKDVELRCDPISGHTALYWYRQSLGQGLEFLIYFQGNSAPDKSGLPSDRFSAERTGGSVSTLTIQRTQQEDSAVYLCASSLGRGLTDTQYFGPGTRLTVL.

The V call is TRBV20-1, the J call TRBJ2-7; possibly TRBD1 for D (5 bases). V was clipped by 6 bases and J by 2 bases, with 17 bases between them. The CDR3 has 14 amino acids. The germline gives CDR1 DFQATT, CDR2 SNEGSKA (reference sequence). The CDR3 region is CSAYGQGTTYEQYF. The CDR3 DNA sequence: TGCAGTGCGTACGGACAAGGAACCACCTACGAGCAGTACTTC.

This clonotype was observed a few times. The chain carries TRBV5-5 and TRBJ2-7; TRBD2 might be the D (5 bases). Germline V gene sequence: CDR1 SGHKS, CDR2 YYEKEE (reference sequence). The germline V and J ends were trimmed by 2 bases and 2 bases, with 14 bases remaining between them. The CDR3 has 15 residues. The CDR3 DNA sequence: TGTGCCAGCAGCTTTCAACCGGCGGGTACCTACGAGCAGTACTTC. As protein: CASSFQPAGTYEQYF.

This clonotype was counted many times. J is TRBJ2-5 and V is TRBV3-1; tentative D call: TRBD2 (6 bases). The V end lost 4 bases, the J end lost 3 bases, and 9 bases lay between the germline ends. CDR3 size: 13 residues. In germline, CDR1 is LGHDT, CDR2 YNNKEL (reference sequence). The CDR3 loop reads CASSPGLKETQYF. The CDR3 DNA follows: TGTGCCAGCAGCCCCGGACTAAAAGAGACCCAGTACTTC.

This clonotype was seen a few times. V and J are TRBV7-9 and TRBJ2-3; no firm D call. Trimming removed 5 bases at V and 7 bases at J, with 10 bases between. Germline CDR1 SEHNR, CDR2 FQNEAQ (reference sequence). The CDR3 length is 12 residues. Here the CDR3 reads CASSPPWYTQYF. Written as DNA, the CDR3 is TGTGCCAGCAGCCCCCCCTGGTATACGCAGTATTTT. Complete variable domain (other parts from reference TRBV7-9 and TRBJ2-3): DTGVSQNPRHKITKRGQNVTFRCDPISEHNRLYWYRQTLGQGPEFLTYFQNEAQLEKSRLLSDRFSAERPKGSFSTLEIQRTEQGDSAMYLCASSPPWYTQYFGPGTRLTVL.

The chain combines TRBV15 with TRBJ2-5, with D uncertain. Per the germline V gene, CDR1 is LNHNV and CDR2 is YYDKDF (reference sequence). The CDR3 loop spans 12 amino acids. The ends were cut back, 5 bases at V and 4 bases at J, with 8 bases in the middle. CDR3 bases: TGTGCCACCAGCCCGTCGGGAGAGACCCAGTACTTC. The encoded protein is CATSPSGETQYF.

The CDR3 loop is CSVERDREAFF. CDR3 coding DNA: TGCAGCGTTGAAAGGGACAGAGAAGCTTTCTTT. The chain is built from TRBV29-1 and TRBJ1-1; 7 bases agree with TRBD1. The CDR3 has 11 amino acids. Germline V gene data show CDR1 as SQVTM and CDR2 as ANQGSEA. With V trimmed by 2 bases and J by 8 bases, 2 bases remained unmatched.